This TCR beta chain was identified during a study of T cell responses to AZD1222 COVID-19 vaccine. Study results and limitations: Seropositive AZD1222 recipients at baseline numbered only five to seven. Sampling captured repertoires only after the peak T cell response. White British ancestry dominated among donors, who included more females, and clonal diversity was possibly underestimated.

For this clone: Antigen specificity is unknown.

TCRdb keeps only in-frame clones here, not all; method: immunoSEQ multiplex PCR. Found here are around 120,000 clones, 85% to 90% of them singletons; the top ten hold 7% to 8%. V trimming: 3 bases; J trimming: 6 bases; junction bases outside the gene matches: 4. The CDR3 totals 13 residues. Germline V gene sequence: CDR1 SGHKS, CDR2 YYEKEE (reference sequence). This material consisted of peripheral blood, taken on day 0 of AZD1222 vaccination. The receptor was isolated from an adult in good health. The V call is TRBV5-5, the J call TRBJ1-1, with 8 bases that match TRBD1. As DNA, the CDR3 is TGTGCCAGCAGCTGGCAGGGGGCGTCTGAAGCTTTCTTT. Translated: CASSWQGASEAFF.